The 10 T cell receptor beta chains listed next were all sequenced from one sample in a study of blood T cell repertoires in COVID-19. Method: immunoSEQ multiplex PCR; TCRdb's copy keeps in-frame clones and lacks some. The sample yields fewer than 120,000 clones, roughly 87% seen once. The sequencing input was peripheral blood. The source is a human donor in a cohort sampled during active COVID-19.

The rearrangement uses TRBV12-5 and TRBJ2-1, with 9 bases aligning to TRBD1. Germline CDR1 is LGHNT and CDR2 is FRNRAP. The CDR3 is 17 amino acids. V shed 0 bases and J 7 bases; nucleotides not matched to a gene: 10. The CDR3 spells CASGLVPSGQGRNEQFF. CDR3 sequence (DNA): TGTGCTAGTGGTTTGGTACCCTCGGGACAGGGTCGGAATGAGCAGTTCTTC.

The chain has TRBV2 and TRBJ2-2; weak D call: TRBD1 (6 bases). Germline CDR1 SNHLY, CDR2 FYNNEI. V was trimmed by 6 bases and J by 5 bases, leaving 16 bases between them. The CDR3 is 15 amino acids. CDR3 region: CASRPDRSPTGELFF. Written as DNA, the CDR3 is TGTGCCAGCAGACCCGACAGGTCGCCAACCGGGGAGCTGTTTTTT.

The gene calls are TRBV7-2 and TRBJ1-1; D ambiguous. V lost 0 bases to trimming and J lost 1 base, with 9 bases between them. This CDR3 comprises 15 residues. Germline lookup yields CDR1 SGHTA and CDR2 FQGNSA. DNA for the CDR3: TGTGCCAGCAGCTTAGCGGCGCGGCAGAACACTGAAGCTTTCTTT. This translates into CASSLAARQNTEAFF.

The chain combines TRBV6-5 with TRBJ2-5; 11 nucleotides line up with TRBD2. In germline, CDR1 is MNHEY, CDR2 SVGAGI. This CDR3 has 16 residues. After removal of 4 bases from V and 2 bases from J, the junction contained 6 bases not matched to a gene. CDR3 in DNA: TGTGCCAGCAGTTCCACTCTAGCGGGGGGACAAGAGACCCAGTACTTC. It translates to CASSSTLAGGQETQYF.

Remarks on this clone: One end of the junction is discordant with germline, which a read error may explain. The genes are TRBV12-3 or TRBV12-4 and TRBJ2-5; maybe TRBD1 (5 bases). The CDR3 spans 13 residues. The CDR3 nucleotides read TGTGCCAGCCGTTTGGGGCCTGAAGAGACCCAGTACTTC. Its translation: CASRLGPEETQYF.

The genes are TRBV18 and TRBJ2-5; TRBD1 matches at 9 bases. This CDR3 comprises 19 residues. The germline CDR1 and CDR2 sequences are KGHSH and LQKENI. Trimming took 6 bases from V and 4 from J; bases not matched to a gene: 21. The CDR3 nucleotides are TGTGCCAGCTCCCCTAAAGACGTGGCGGACAGGGGTCGTAGAGAGACCCAGTACTTC. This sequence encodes CASSPKDVADRGRRETQYF.

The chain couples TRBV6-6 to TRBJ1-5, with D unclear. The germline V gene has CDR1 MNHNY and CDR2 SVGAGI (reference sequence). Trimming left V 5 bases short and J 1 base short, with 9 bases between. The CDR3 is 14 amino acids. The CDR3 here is CASSDGSSNQPQHF. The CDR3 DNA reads TGTGCCAGCAGTGACGGGTCGAGCAATCAGCCCCAGCATTTT.

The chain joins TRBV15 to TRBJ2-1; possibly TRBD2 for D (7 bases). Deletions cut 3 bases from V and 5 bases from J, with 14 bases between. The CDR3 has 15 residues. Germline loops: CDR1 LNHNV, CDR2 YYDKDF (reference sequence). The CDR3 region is CATSRDQGTNNEQFF. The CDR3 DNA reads TGTGCCACCAGCAGGGACCAGGGGACTAACAATGAGCAGTTCTTC. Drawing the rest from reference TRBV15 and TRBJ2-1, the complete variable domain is DAMVIQNPRYQVTQFGKPVTLSCSQTLNHNVMYWYQQKSSQAPKLLFHYYDKDFNNEADTPDNFQSRRPNTSFCFLDIRSPGLGDTAMYLCATSRDQGTNNEQFFGPGTRLTVL.

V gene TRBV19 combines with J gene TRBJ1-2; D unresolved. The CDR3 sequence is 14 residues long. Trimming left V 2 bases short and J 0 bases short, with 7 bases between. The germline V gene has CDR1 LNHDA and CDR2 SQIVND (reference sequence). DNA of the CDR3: TGTGCCAGTAGTATAAGCTCCTCTAACTATGGCTACACCTTC. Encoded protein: CASSISSSNYGYTF. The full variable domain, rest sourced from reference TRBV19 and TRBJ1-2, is DGGITQSPKYLFRKEGQNVTLSCEQNLNHDAMYWYRQDPGQGLRLIYYSQIVNDFQKGDIAEGYSVSREKKESFPLTVTSAQKNPTAFYLCASSISSSNYGYTFGSGTRLTVV.

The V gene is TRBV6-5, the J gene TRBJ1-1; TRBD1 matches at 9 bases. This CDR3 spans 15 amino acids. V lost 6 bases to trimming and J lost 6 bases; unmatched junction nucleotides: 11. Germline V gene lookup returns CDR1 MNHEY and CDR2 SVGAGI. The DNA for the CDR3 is TGTGCCAGCAGCGGGCCTAGACAGGGGGTCGCTGAAGCTTTCTTT. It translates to CASSGPRQGVAEAFF.